A single sample gave rise to the 23 T cell receptor beta chains below, sequenced in a study of cytomegalovirus exposure and HLA in healthy donors. A multiplex PCR was run with 60 Vbeta primers and 13 Jbeta primers. The repertoire was sequenced with immunoSEQ multiplex PCR; TCRdb's copy has only in-frame clones and lacks some. Its table lists 200,000 to 250,000 clones. The specimen sequenced was PBMCs. The source of these receptors is a girl aged 2 to 9 in good health and CMV-seropositive.

This chain links TRBV27 with TRBJ2-1, with 8 bases fitting TRBD2. The CDR3 loop spans 15 amino acids. The germline gives CDR1 MNHEY, CDR2 SMNVEV (reference sequence). V lost 7 bases to trimming and J lost 3 bases; unmatched junction nucleotides: 8. The CDR3: CASMDSGRVYNEQFF. The DNA for the CDR3 is TGTGCCAGCATGGACAGCGGGAGAGTCTACAATGAGCAGTTCTTC.

The genes are TRBV28 and TRBJ2-4; tentatively, D is TRBD2 (5 bases). Germline values: CDR1 MDHEN, CDR2 SYDVKM. Trimming pared 9 bases from V and 7 bases from J, leaving 16 bases between. The length of the CDR3 is 13 residues. CDR3 bases: TGTGCCAGTTGGGGTGGGAGCATGAACATTCAGTACTTC. Translating gives CASWGGSMNIQYF.

DNA of the CDR3: TGTGCCAGCAGCCCCGGGACTAGCTTTGGTGAGCAGTTCTTC. Translating it yields CASSPGTSFGEQFF. The chain recombines TRBV4-2 with TRBJ2-1; TRBD2 matches 9 bases. Germline V CDR1 and CDR2: LGHNA, YNFKEQ. This CDR3 spans 14 amino acids. V lost 4 bases to trimming and J lost 9 bases; unmatched junction nucleotides: 7.

This chain links TRBV4-1 with TRBJ2-3; D ambiguous. V gave up 0 bases and J gave up 2 bases, with 27 bases separating them. Germline CDR1 MGHRA, CDR2 YSYEKL. The CDR3 sequence is 21 residues long. In DNA form, the CDR3 reads TGCGCCAGCAGCCAAGAATGGGTAGCAGTAAAAGCTAACCCAAACACAGATACGCAGTATTTT. Amino acid sequence: CASSQEWVAVKANPNTDTQYF.

The chain employs TRBV5-4 and TRBJ2-3, with TRBD2 matching 8 bases. Germline CDR1 is SGHNT and CDR2 is YYREEE (reference sequence). The trim removed 2 bases at V and 2 bases at J, leaving 4 bases unmatched. The CDR3 covers 15 residues. The CDR3 DNA is TGTGCCAGCAGCTTCAGCGGGAGCATCACAGATACGCAGTATTTT. Residues: CASSFSGSITDTQYF.

V is TRBV19 and J is TRBJ1-1, with 8 bases identical to TRBD1. The CDR3 spans 15 residues. Germline V lookup: CDR1 LNHDA, CDR2 SQIVND (reference sequence). Trimming at V came to 7 bases and at J to 3 bases, leaving 10 bases not matched to a gene. The CDR3 protein is CASKDPDRAYTEAFF. Here the CDR3 DNA reads TGTGCCAGTAAGGACCCGGACAGGGCGTACACTGAAGCTTTCTTT.

The chain recombines TRBV14 with TRBJ2-5, with D hard to call. The CDR3 is 12 amino acids. Germline CDR1 and CDR2: SGHDN and FVKESK. V dropped 3 bases and J dropped 4 bases, with 6 bases sitting between them. The chain's CDR3 is CASSQARETQYF. The CDR3 nucleotides read TGTGCCAGCAGCCAGGCCAGAGAGACCCAGTACTTC.

The chain combines TRBV21-1 with TRBJ2-2; the DNA was not compared with TRBD1, the D call given in the table. TRBV21-1 is described as a pseudogene. The CDR3 extends over 16 amino acids. Here the CDR3 DNA reads TGTGCCAGCAGCAGTACGGACAGGCGGAACACCGGGGAGCTGTTTTTT. Its protein product is CASSSTDRRNTGELFF.

J is TRBJ2-3 and V is TRBV4-1; maybe TRBD2 (6 bases). Trimming shortened V by 1 base and J by 2 bases, and 13 bases separated the two germline ends. The CDR3 is 16 residues long. The V gene's germline CDR1 is MGHRA and CDR2 YSYEKL. The CDR3 DNA is TGCGCCAGCAGCCAAGGACGCGGGACGAACACAGATACGCAGTATTTT. Amino acids: CASSQGRGTNTDTQYF.

CDR3: CASSVEPGSDTQYF. The CDR3 DNA reads as TGTGCCAGCAGCGTAGAGCCGGGATCAGATACGCAGTATTTT. The chain has TRBV9 and TRBJ2-3; the D gene is possibly TRBD2 (5 bases). The CDR3 is made up of 14 amino acids. Trimming removed 0 bases from V and 4 bases from J, with 9 bases in between. The germline V gene has CDR1 SGDLS and CDR2 YYNGEE.

This sequence joins TRBV7-2 and TRBJ2-1; maybe TRBD1 (5 bases). The CDR3 has 16 amino acids. Germline CDR1 SGHTA, CDR2 FQGNSA. Between the trimmed V and J ends, which lost 10 bases and 1 base, there was a span of 20 bases. CDR3 nucleotide sequence: TGTGCCACCTCGGACACTACCCAATCTTCCTACAATGAGCAGTTCTTC. This sequence encodes CATSDTTQSSYNEQFF.

V and J are TRBV15 and TRBJ2-7, with 7 bases that match TRBD2. The assigned J gene may be wrong: the sequence end matches TRBJ2-1 better. The CDR3 totals 17 residues. CDR1 is LNHNV, CDR2 YYDKDF, per germline (reference sequence). As DNA, the CDR3 is TGTGCCACCAGCAGAGATCGCAGCGGGGTGATGGCCTACGAGCAGTTCTTC. Translating gives CATSRDRSGVMAYEQFF.

CDR3 amino acids: CASASAGTGRVDTEAFF. Written as DNA, the CDR3 is TGTGCTAGTGCTTCCGCCGGGACAGGGAGGGTGGACACTGAAGCTTTCTTT. The gene calls are TRBV12-5 and TRBJ1-1; 9 nucleotides align to TRBD1. The germline gives CDR1 LGHNT, CDR2 FRNRAP. The CDR3 extends over 17 amino acids. V shed 7 bases and J 3 bases; nucleotides not matched to a gene: 15.

With regard to this clone: In the same sample, other DNA sequences code for this CDR3. The chain has TRBV10-3 and TRBJ2-3; D gene uncertain. Trimming took 2 bases from V and 6 from J, leaving 6 bases between them. The germline CDR1 and CDR2 sequences are ENHRY and SYGVKD. The CDR3 totals 12 residues. The CDR3 nucleotides are TGTGCCATCAGTGAGAGCCGGGATACGCAGTATTTT. The encoded protein is CAISESRDTQYF.

V gene TRBV28 combines with J gene TRBJ2-7, with D perhaps matching TRBD1 (6 bases). The CDR3 runs to 14 residues. Germline assignment: CDR1 MDHEN and CDR2 SYDVKM. The V end lost 5 bases, the J end lost 3 bases, and 14 bases lay between the germline ends. DNA for the CDR3: TGTGCCAGCAGTCCCATCTCGACAGGCTACGAGCAGTACTTC. Amino acids: CASSPISTGYEQYF.

The chain employs TRBV5-1 and TRBJ2-7; TRBD2 matches at 13 bases. Germline CDR1 and CDR2: SGHRS and YFSETQ. Trimming cost V 3 bases and J 6 bases; bases outside gene matches: 9. CDR3 length: 16 residues. This CDR3 reads CASSSTLAGGPREQYF. The DNA of the CDR3 is TGCGCCAGCAGCTCTACACTAGCGGGAGGGCCTCGCGAGCAGTACTTC.

The rearrangement links TRBV7-3 to TRBJ2-3, with 7 bases that match TRBD2. Germline V lookup: CDR1 SGHTA, CDR2 FQGTGA. This CDR3 contains 16 residues. Trimming cost V 0 bases and J 5 bases; bases outside gene matches: 8. The CDR3 coding sequence is TGTGCCAGCAGCTTAACGAGGGGAGGGCCGGGAGATACGCAGTATTTT. It specifies CASSLTRGGPGDTQYF. The variable domain in full, completed from reference TRBV7-3 and TRBJ2-3, reads GAGVSQTPSNKVTEKGKYVELRCDPISGHTALYWYRQSLGQGPEFLIYFQGTGAADDSGLPNDRFFAVRPEGSVSTLKIQRTERGDSAVYLCASSLTRGGPGDTQYFGPGTRLTVL.

The V call is TRBV5-6, the J call TRBJ1-4, with D possibly matching TRBD1 (5 bases). The CDR3 extends over 14 amino acids. V was clipped by 7 bases and J by 8 bases, with 18 bases between them. The V gene's germline CDR1 is SGHDT and CDR2 YYEEEE. The CDR3, as DNA: TGTGCCAGCGAGCTCGGGGGTTCGACGGAAAAACTGTTTTTT. Protein: CASELGGSTEKLFF.

Comments on this clone: The junction and the germline gene differ at one end; a read error may be behind it. The chain joins TRBV27 to TRBJ2-7; 9 nucleotides match TRBD1. The germline V gene encodes CDR1 MNHEY and CDR2 SMNVEV (reference sequence). This CDR3 has 15 amino acids. CDR3 loop: CASRPSGATGGPVLF. The CDR3 bases are TGTGCCAGCAGACCCTCGGGGGCGACAGGGGGTCCGGTATTGTTC.

The chain carries TRBV15 and TRBJ2-4, with D perhaps TRBD2 (5 bases). Germline V gene lookup returns CDR1 LNHNV and CDR2 YYDKDF (reference sequence). V lost 8 bases to trimming and J lost 7 bases, with 9 bases between them. The CDR3 is made up of 11 amino acids. The CDR3 DNA reads TGTGCCACCGAGGGCCAGAACATTCAGTACTTC. This sequence encodes CATEGQNIQYF.

This rearrangement joins TRBV10-1 to TRBJ2-3, with D possibly TRBD1 on 6 matching bases. The CDR3 extends over 16 amino acids. Trimming took 0 bases from V and 3 from J, leaving 13 bases between them. Germline CDR1 is WNHNN and CDR2 is SYGVQD (reference sequence). The CDR3 nucleotides read TGCGCCAGCAGTGAGTCTGCCGGAAGGGGGACAGATACGCAGTATTTT. Amino acid sequence: CASSESAGRGTDTQYF.

The rearrangement joins TRBV6-1 to TRBJ1-1; weak D call: TRBD1 (5 bases). Trimming stripped 1 base from V and 2 bases from J, with 11 bases between. CDR1 and CDR2 (germline): MNHNS, SASEGT. The CDR3 is 15 residues long. In DNA form, the CDR3 reads TGTGCCAGCAGTGAAGGGGTAGGGGTAAACACTGAAGCTTTCTTT. It encodes CASSEGVGVNTEAFF.

V and J are TRBV7-9 and TRBJ2-2; TRBD2 aligns across 8 bases. This CDR3 has 16 residues. The V and J ends lost 4 bases and 10 bases, in that order; junction bases with no gene match: 14. Looked up from germline, CDR1 is SEHNR and CDR2 is FQNEAQ (reference sequence). The CDR3 nucleotides are TGTGCCAGCAGCTCCGGACTAGCCGTCGAGGGGAAGGAGCTGTTTTTT. Protein sequence: CASSSGLAVEGKELFF.